This T cell receptor beta chain stems from a study of T cells in Graves' hyperthyroidism and ophthalmopathy. This CDR3 has 14 residues. Trimming took off 6 bases at V and 8 bases at J, with 17 bases between the two ends. Germline CDR1 and CDR2: MNHEY and SMNVEV (reference sequence). Newly diagnosed hyperthyroidism, duration under 2 months, in patients aged 18 to 65. What was amplified from RNA transcripts were TCR beta CDR3 regions. Primed by the HTBI set, a first-round RT-PCR was run on the TCR CDR3. TCRdb re-derived calls from the multiplex PCR reads in MiXCR, one entry per CDR3 protein. The sample records around 180,000 distinct CDR3 sequences, about 18% being singletons.

The sample comprised blood. The TCR comes from a woman aged 50 to 60 with Graves' hyperthyroidism. V and J are TRBV27 and TRBJ2-1; D assignment may be TRBD1 or TRBD2 (5 bases each). The CDR3 here is CASREVNRIDEQFF. CDR3 in DNA: TGTGCCAGCAGGGAGGTGAACAGGATCGATGAGCAGTTCTTC.